These T cell receptor beta chains were read from a single sample in a study of cytomegalovirus exposure and HLA in healthy donors. Method: immunoSEQ multiplex PCR; TCRdb's copy keeps in-frame clones and lacks some. Seen here are around 170,000 clones, around 68% observed once, and the top ten hold roughly 1.6%. Sequencing used PBMCs. These receptors were obtained from a girl under 18 in good health and CMV-seronegative. Each CDR3 is given with its conserved first and last residue. D genes are given only for firm matches. Clone size is not always given. Where it is, it says once, few, many or a class for expanded clones.

TRBV5-1	TRBJ1-6	few	-	TGCGCCAGCAGCCCTCGGCAGGGAGGAGATTCACCCCTCCACTTT	CASSPRQGGDSPLHF
TRBV5-6	TRBJ2-7	-	-	TGTGCCAGCAGCCACCCCCGAGCCCAGCGGGCCGAGGAGCAGTACTTC	CASSHPRAQRAEEQYF
TRBV4-1	TRBJ2-7	-	-	TGCGCCAGCAGCCAAGATTCCCCTGGCTTCTCCCATCCCTTCGAGCAGTACTTC	CASSQDSPGFSHPFEQYF
TRBV9	TRBJ1-4	few	-	TGTGCCAGCAGCGTAGGAGGGGGAACTAATGAAAAACTGTTTTTT	CASSVGGGTNEKLFF
TRBV11-2	TRBJ1-3	-	-	TGTGCCAGCAGCTTACAGGTCCCTGGAAACACCATATATTTT	CASSLQVPGNTIYF
TRBV7-9	TRBJ2-7	-	-	TGTGCCAGCAGCCCACTATGGGAGACCTACGAGCAGTACTTC	CASSPLWETYEQYF
TRBV9	TRBJ1-1	-	TRBD1	TGTGCCAGCAGCATGGGGACAGCAAACACTGAAGCTTTCTTT	CASSMGTANTEAFF
TRBV13	TRBJ1-1	-	-	TGTGCCAGCAGCCCCGGGGGGAGGACTGAAGCTTTCTTT	CASSPGGRTEAFF
TRBV2	TRBJ1-2	-	-	TGTGCCAGCAGTGAGCATTGGACAGACTATGGCTACACCTTC	CASSEHWTDYGYTF
TRBV7-2	TRBJ2-7	-	TRBD1	TGTGCCAGCAGCCCTCGACAGGGGGCCACCTACTACGAGCAGTACTTC	CASSPRQGATYYEQYF
TRBV19	TRBJ1-2	-	TRBD1	TGTGCCAGTAGTCCAAACAGGGGGCTTGGCTACACCTTC	CASSPNRGLGYTF
TRBV6-1	TRBJ2-7	-	TRBD2	TGTGCCAGTGGCCAGCGGGGGGCTTCCTACGAGCAGTACTTC	CASGQRGASYEQYF
TRBV5-1	TRBJ2-7	-	-	TGCGCCAGCAGCTTAGTGGACATGAGCTCCTACGAGCAGTACTTC	CASSLVDMSSYEQYF
TRBV7-3	TRBJ2-3	-	TRBD1	TGTGCCAGCAGCTTAACTGGACCCTGGACAGGGGATCATGGCACAGATACGCAGTATTTT	CASSLTGPWTGDHGTDTQYF
TRBV6-1	TRBJ2-7	-	TRBD1	TGTGCCAGCAGGGACAGGGGGCCCTCCTACGAGCAGTACTTC	CASRDRGPSYEQYF
TRBV18	TRBJ1-5	-	-	TGTGCCAGCTCACCAGCAGGGGATCAGCCCCAGCATTTT	CASSPAGDQPQHF
TRBV27	TRBJ2-7	-	-	TGTGCCAGCACCGAAGGAGATTCCTACGAGCAGTACTTC	CASTEGDSYEQYF
TRBV5-1	TRBJ2-3	few	TRBD1	TGCGCCAGCAGCTTTGGGACAGGGATAGATACGCAGTATTTT	CASSFGTGIDTQYF
TRBV11-2	TRBJ2-1	-	TRBD2	TGTGCCAGCAGCCCAATCCAATCAAGACCGGGACTATTCCTAGAGCAGTTCTTC	CASSPIQSRPGLFLEQFF
TRBV4-1	TRBJ2-1	-	-	TGCGCCAGCAGCCAAGCGGGGGGCCTCTCCTACAATGAGCAGTTCTTC	CASSQAGGLSYNEQFF
TRBV7-9	TRBJ1-2	-	-	TGTGCCAGCAGTATCCTAAGCTATGGCTACACCTTC	CASSILSYGYTF
TRBV6-6	TRBJ2-5	-	-	TGTGCCAGCAGTTACTCGGGGGCTCAAGAGACCCAGTACTTC	CASSYSGAQETQYF
TRBV6-5	TRBJ1-5	-	TRBD1	TGTGCCAGCAGTACAGGGGGCGAAGCGGATCAGCCCCAGCATTTT	CASSTGGEADQPQHF
TRBV7-8	TRBJ2-7	few	TRBD2	TGTGCCAGCAGCTTACTCCCTACGGGACTAGCGGGGGGTTTCTCCTACGAGCAGTACTTC	CASSLLPTGLAGGFSYEQYF
TRBV6-4	TRBJ2-3	-	-	TGTGCCAGCAGTGAACAGGGAAGGGATACGCAGTATTTT	CASSEQGRDTQYF
TRBV2	TRBJ1-6	-	TRBD1	TGTGCCACCTCCGGGACAGGGAATTCACCCCTCCACTTT	CATSGTGNSPLHF
TRBV19	TRBJ2-3	-	-	TGTGCCAGTAGTATAGGGGGCGGAACAGATACGCAGTATTTT	CASSIGGGTDTQYF